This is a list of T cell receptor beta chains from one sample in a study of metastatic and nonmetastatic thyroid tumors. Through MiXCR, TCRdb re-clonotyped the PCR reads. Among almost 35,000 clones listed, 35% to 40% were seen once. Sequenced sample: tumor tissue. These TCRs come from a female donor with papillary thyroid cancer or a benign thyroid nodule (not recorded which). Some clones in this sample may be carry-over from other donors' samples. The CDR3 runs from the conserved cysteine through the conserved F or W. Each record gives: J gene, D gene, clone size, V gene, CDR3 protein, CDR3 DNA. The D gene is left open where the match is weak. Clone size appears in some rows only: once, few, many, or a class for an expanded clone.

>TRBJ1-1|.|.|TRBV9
CASSTTGTEAFF
TGTGCCAGCAGCACGACCGGGACTGAAGCTTTCTTT
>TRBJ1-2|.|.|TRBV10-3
CAISAQEGYTF
TGTGCCATCAGTGCCCAGGAAGGCTACACCTTC
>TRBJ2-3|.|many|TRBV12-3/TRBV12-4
CASKKTHTDTQYF
TGTGCCAGCAAAAAGACGCACACAGATACGCAGTATTTT
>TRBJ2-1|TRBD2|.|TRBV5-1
CASSWTSGYGNEQFF
TGCGCCAGCAGCTGGACTAGCGGGTATGGGAATGAGCAGTTCTTC
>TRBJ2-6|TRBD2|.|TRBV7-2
CASSLRAFGLAGLSGANVLTF
TGTGCCAGCAGCTTACGGGCCTTCGGACTAGCCGGGCTCTCTGGGGCCAACGTCCTGACTTTC
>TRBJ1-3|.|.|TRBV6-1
CASSDTTRNTIYF
TGTGCCAGCAGTGATACGACGAGAAACACCATATATTTT
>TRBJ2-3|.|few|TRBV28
CASRGRGGDTQYF
TGTGCCAGCAGGGGCAGGGGAGGAGATACGCAGTATTTT
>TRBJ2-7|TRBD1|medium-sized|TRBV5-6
CASSSLYRGAYEQYF
TGTGCCAGCAGCTCCTTATACAGGGGAGCCTACGAGCAGTACTTC
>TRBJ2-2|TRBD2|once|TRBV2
CASRVGLAGNTGELFF
TGTGCCAGCAGAGTCGGACTAGCGGGTAACACCGGGGAGCTGTTTTTT
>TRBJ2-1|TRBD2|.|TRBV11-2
CASSLVGLAGGLNEQFF
TGTGCCAGCAGCTTAGTGGGACTAGCGGGGGGGCTAAATGAGCAGTTCTTC
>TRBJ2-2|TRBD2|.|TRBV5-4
CASSLASGTDSTGELFF
TGTGCTAGCAGCTTGGCTAGCGGGACCGACTCCACCGGGGAGCTGTTTTTT
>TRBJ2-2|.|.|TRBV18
CASSQRDIANTGELFF
TGTGCCAGCTCACAGCGGGACATCGCGAACACCGGGGAGCTGTTTTTT
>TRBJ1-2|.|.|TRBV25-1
CASMGSFYGYTF
TGTGCCAGCATGGGCAGCTTCTATGGCTACACCTTC
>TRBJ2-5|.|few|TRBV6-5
CASSYSAGNKETQYF
TGTGCCAGCAGTTACTCGGCTGGAAACAAAGAGACCCAGTACTTC
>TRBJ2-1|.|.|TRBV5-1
CASSLTTGSYNEQFF
TGCGCCAGCAGCTTGACCACGGGCTCCTACAATGAGCAGTTCTTC
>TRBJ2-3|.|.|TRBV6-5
CASSHGPTDTQYF
TGTGCCAGCAGTCACGGCCCCACAGATACGCAGTATTTT
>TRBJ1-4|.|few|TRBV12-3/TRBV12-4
CASRLWSPDEKLFF
TGTGCCAGCAGACTGTGGTCCCCTGATGAAAAACTGTTTTTT
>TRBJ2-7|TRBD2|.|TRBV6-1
CASTPGLAEYEQYF
TGTGCCAGCACCCCAGGACTAGCGGAATACGAGCAGTACTTC
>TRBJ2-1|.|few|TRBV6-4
CASSDRDSGEQFF
TGTGCCAGCAGTGACCGCGACTCCGGTGAGCAGTTCTTC
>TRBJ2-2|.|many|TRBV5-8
CASSLGAAGELFF
TGTGCCAGCAGCTTGGGAGCCGCCGGGGAGCTGTTTTTT
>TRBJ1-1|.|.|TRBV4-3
CASSQDYGGNTEAFF
TGCGCCAGCAGCCAAGATTATGGAGGAAACACTGAAGCTTTCTTT
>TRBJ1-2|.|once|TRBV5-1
CASSLPGTVHGYTF
TGCGCCAGCAGCTTGCCAGGGACGGTGCATGGCTACACCTTC
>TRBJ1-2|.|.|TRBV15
CATSREGTGAPTELGYTF
TGTGCCACCAGCAGAGAAGGGACGGGCGCGCCGACTGAACTTGGCTACACCTTC
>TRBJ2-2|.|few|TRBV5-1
CASSLATSSTGELFF
TGCGCCAGCAGCTTGGCGACTTCTAGCACCGGGGAGCTGTTTTTT
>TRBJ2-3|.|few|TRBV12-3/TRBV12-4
CASSDHGITDTQYF
TGTGCCAGCAGTGACCACGGGATCACAGATACGCAGTATTTT
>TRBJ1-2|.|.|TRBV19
CASSIEGRGYGYTF
TGTGCCAGTAGTATTGAGGGGAGGGGCTATGGCTACACCTTC
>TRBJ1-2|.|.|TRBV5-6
CASSRMVQLQYGYTF
TGTGCCAGCAGCAGGATGGTGCAGCTGCAATATGGCTACACCTTC
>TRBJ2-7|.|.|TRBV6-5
CASSYSDRLQGEQYF
TGTGCCAGCAGTTACTCTGACAGGCTTCAAGGCGAGCAGTACTTC
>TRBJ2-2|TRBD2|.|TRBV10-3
CAISRLAGDTGELFF
TGTGCCATCAGCAGACTAGCGGGGGACACCGGGGAGCTGTTTTTT
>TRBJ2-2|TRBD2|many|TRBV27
CASSITSGRLAGELFF
TGTGCCAGCAGTATAACTAGCGGGAGACTCGCCGGGGAGCTGTTTTTT
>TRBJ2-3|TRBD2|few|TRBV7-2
CASSLAGESANTQYF
TGTGCCAGCAGCCTAGCGGGAGAGAGTGCGAATACGCAGTATTTT
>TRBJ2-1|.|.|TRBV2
CASSEGSLADYNEQFF
TGTGCCAGCAGTGAAGGTTCACTAGCAGACTACAATGAGCAGTTCTTC
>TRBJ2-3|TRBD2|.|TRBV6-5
CASSFPLAGNTDTQYF
TGTGCCAGCAGTTTCCCACTAGCGGGGAACACAGATACGCAGTATTTT
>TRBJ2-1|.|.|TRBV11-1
CASSSHSLRDEQFF
TGTGCCAGCAGCTCCCATAGTTTAAGGGATGAGCAGTTCTTC
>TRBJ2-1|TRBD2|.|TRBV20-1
CSTVAGVPNNEQFF
TGCAGTACCGTAGCGGGAGTGCCAAACAATGAGCAGTTCTTC
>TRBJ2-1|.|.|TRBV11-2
CASSSYIQGQFF
TGTGCCAGCAGCTCTTATATACAGGGACAGTTCTTC
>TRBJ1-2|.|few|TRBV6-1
CASGRGDGYTF
TGTGCCAGCGGTAGGGGCGATGGCTACACCTTC
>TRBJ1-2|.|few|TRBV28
CASSNLYGYTF
TGTGCCAGCAGTAACCTTTATGGCTACACCTTC
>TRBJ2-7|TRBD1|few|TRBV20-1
CSFPRDRGPSYEQYF
TGCAGTTTTCCCCGGGACAGGGGACCGTCCTACGAGCAGTACTTC
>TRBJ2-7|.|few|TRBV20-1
CSARDMDTYEQYF
TGCAGTGCTAGAGATATGGATACCTACGAGCAGTACTTC
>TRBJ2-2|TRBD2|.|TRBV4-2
CASSQGLAVGYTGELFF
TGTGCCAGCAGCCAAGGACTAGCGGTAGGGTACACCGGGGAGCTGTTTTTT
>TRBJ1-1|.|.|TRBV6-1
CASVPKYREGYTEAFF
TGTGCCAGCGTTCCGAAATACAGGGAGGGTTACACTGAAGCTTTCTTT
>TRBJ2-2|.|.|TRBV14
CASSHLQGHGELFF
TGTGCCAGCAGCCACTTACAGGGCCACGGGGAGCTGTTTTTT